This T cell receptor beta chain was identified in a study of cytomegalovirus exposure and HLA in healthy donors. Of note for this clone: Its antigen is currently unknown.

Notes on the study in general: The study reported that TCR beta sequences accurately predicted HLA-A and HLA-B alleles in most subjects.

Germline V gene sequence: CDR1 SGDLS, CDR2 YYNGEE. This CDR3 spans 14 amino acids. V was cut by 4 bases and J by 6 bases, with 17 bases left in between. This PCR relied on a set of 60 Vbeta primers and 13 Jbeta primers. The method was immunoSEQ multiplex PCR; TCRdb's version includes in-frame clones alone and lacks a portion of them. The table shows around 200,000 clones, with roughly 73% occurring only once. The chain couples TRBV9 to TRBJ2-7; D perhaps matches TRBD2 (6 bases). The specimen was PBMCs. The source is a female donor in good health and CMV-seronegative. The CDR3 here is CASSRALAISEQYF. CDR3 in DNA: TGTGCCAGCAGCCGGGCGCTAGCGATCTCCGAGCAGTACTTC.